Here is one T cell receptor beta chain with its context. Antigen: not known. Every sample had its cDNA made across eight separate reactions. Reprocessing the 5' RACE reads, TCRdb reports a single entry for every CDR3 protein and omits DNA. This sample's clone table lists around 400,000 distinct CDR3 sequences. The CDR3 extends over 19 amino acids. Germline assignment: CDR1 MNHEY and CDR2 SVGEGT. These data come from a study of monozygotic twins with inflammatory bowel disease. Study-level results: Among IBD patients, fewer clonotypes were shared with others than among healthy twins, especially with disease activity. The authors note that differing immunosuppressive treatments may have added variability to patient repertoires.

The sequence came from a human donor with ulcerative colitis or Crohn's disease, or a healthy co-twin of an affected twin (not recorded which). The chain combines TRBV6-2 or TRBV6-3 with TRBJ2-7; absent DNA, TCRdb's TRBD1 call cannot be checked. The sample comprised blood. This CDR3 reads CARAYPRDRGPRHRYEQYF.